Following are 7 T cell receptor beta chains from one sample sequenced in a study of identical twins. In TCRdb, the 5' RACE reads were re-called with MiXCR into one record per CDR3 protein. This table has 200,000 to 300,000 distinct CDR3 sequences, about 7% appearing once. The sample was also linked to a second study, of yellow fever vaccine responses in identical twins.

The sequencing sample was made of memory (CD45RO+) T cells sorted from blood. The receptors here all came from a woman aged 18-35 years in good health.

This clonotype showed up many times. The chain combines TRBV20-1 with TRBJ2-7; 8 positions match TRBD1. J was trimmed by 1 base and V by 6 bases; bases with no gene match: 8. CDR1 and CDR2 (germline): DFQATT, SNEGSKA (reference sequence). This CDR3 contains 14 residues. This chain's CDR3 is CSALAGGASYEQYF. The CDR3, as DNA: TGCAGTGCGTTGGCAGGGGGCGCGTCCTACGAGCAGTACTTC.

The chain couples TRBV15 to TRBJ2-2; D not certain. The germline CDR1 and CDR2 sequences are LNHNV and YYDKDF (reference sequence). With 2 bases removed from V and 4 bases from J, the gap between germline ends came to 2 bases. The CDR3 extends over 12 amino acids. The CDR3 nucleotides read TGTGCCACCAGCAGATTCACCGGGGAGCTGTTTTTT. Protein product: CATSRFTGELFF.

The chain has TRBV5-8 and TRBJ2-5, with a tentative D call TRBD2 (6 bases). From germline, CDR1 is SGHTS and CDR2 YDEGEE. This CDR3 is built from 15 residues. Deletions cut 6 bases from V and 2 bases from J, with 17 bases between. The CDR3 DNA reads as TGTGCCAGCAACAAACTGACTAGTCGGCAAGAGACCCAGTACTTC. It specifies CASNKLTSRQETQYF.

There are many counts of this clonotype. The chain recombines TRBV29-1 with TRBJ2-5; TRBD1 matches at 9 bases. The germline V gene encodes CDR1 SQVTM and CDR2 ANQGSEA. The CDR3 is 15 residues long. Germline trimming cut 4 bases from V and 5 bases from J; bases unmatched to any gene: 11. The CDR3 DNA sequence: TGCAGCGTTGCGGGCATACAGGGGGCTTGGGAGACCCAGTACTTC. This gives the protein CSVAGIQGAWETQYF.

The table lists this clonotype with a few counts. This sequence joins TRBV29-1 and TRBJ2-3; 12 bases match TRBD2. V was pared by 6 bases and J by 4 bases, with 5 bases of the junction left unmatched. CDR1 and CDR2 (germline): SQVTM, ANQGSEA. The CDR3 totals 14 residues. CDR3 protein: CSVPRTSGADTQYF. The CDR3 DNA reads TGCAGCGTACCTCGGACTAGCGGGGCAGATACGCAGTATTTT.

This chain uses TRBV3-1 with TRBJ2-7, with 14 bases fitting TRBD2. Trimming cost V 7 bases and J 5 bases; bases outside gene matches: 7. Germline values: CDR1 LGHDT, CDR2 YNNKEL (reference sequence). The CDR3 contains 15 residues. The CDR3 DNA sequence: TGTGCCAGCACCCGCGGGACTAGCGGGAGCGACGAGCAGTACTTC. Translated, it gives CASTRGTSGSDEQYF.

This sequence joins TRBV15 and TRBJ2-4, with TRBD1 matching 9 bases. Trimming cost V 0 bases and J 9 bases; bases outside gene matches: 9. Germline V gene data show CDR1 as LNHNV and CDR2 as YYDKDF (reference sequence). This CDR3 has 16 amino acids. The CDR3 nucleotides are TGTGCCACCAGCAGAGAAACCGGGACAGGGTTACGCATTCAGTACTTC. Protein: CATSRETGTGLRIQYF.